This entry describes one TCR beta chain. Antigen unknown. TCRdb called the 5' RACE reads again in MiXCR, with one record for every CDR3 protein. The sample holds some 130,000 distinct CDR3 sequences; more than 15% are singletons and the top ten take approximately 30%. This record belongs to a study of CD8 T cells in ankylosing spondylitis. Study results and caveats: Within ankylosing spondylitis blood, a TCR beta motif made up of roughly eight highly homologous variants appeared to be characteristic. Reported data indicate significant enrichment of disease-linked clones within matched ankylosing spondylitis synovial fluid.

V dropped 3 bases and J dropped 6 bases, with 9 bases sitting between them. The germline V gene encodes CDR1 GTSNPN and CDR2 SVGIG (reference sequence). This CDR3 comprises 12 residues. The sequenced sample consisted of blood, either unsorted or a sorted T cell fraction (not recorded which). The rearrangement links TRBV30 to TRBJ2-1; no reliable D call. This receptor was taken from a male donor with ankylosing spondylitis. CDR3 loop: CAWRPLSNEQFF. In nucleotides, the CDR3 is TGTGCCTGGAGGCCTTTAAGCAATGAGCAGTTCTTC.